The 17 T cell receptor beta chains in this list originate from one sample, sequenced in a study of human T cells and chemical hapten exposure. Time point given: pre-sensitization, week 0. As for treatment: therapeutic diphenylcyclopropenone sensitization with weekly scalp DPC. Each CDR3 protein gets one entry after TCRdb re-called the RACE reads with MiXCR. This table has around 60,000 distinct CDR3 sequences, about 6.7% appearing once. The input for sequencing was whole blood, taken in connection with sensitization to the hapten diphenylcyclopropenone (DPC). The receptors here all came from a woman aged 25 to 39 with alopecia areata. Some clones in this sample may be carry-over from other donors' samples.

In this sample, this clonotype turned up a few times. The rearrangement uses TRBV19 and TRBJ2-1, with no clear D. The V end lost 8 bases, the J end lost 4 bases, and 15 bases lay between the germline ends. The V gene's germline CDR1 is LNHDA and CDR2 SQIVND (reference sequence). The CDR3 length is 14 residues. The CDR3 loop reads CASSGDVVYNEQFF. DNA of the CDR3: TGTGCCAGTTCGGGTGACGTTGTGTACAATGAGCAGTTCTTC.

This clonotype was counted many times. The chain uses TRBV6-5 and TRBJ2-7; 8 positions agree with TRBD1. Germline V gene sequence: CDR1 MNHEY, CDR2 SVGAGI. Unmatched junction bases numbered 5, after V lost 7 bases and J lost 0 bases. CDR3 size: 14 residues. The CDR3 nucleotides read TGTGCCAGCAAGGGGACAGGAGACTCCTACGAGCAGTACTTC. It specifies CASKGTGDSYEQYF.

The rearrangement joins TRBV30 to TRBJ2-7, with D tentatively TRBD1 or TRBD2 (5 bases each). This CDR3 has 11 amino acids. The germline V and J ends were trimmed by 1 base and 9 bases, with 10 bases remaining between them. The germline V gene encodes CDR1 GTSNPN and CDR2 SVGIG (reference sequence). CDR3 in amino acids: CAWSGGAGQYF. The CDR3 DNA follows: TGTGCCTGGAGTGGAGGGGCCGGGCAGTACTTC.

This clonotype has ten or more counts. This sequence joins TRBV5-1 and TRBJ1-5; TRBD1 aligns across 10 bases. Trimming at V came to 4 bases and at J to 1 base, leaving 2 bases not matched to a gene. This CDR3 contains 15 residues. CDR1 is SGHRS, CDR2 YFSETQ, per germline. The CDR3 DNA reads as TGCGCCAGCAGCATGGGACAGGGGAGCAATCAGCCCCAGCATTTT. Translated: CASSMGQGSNQPQHF. The full variable domain, rest sourced from reference TRBV5-1 and TRBJ1-5, is KAGVTQTPRYLIKTRGQQVTLSCSPISGHRSVSWYQQTPGQGLQFLFEYFSETQRNKGNFPGRFSGRQFSNSRSEMNVSTLELGDSALYLCASSMGQGSNQPQHFGDGTRLSIL.

At least ten counts were recorded for this clonotype. CDR3 protein: CASSAAGESTDTQYF. The CDR3, as DNA: TGCGCCAGCAGTGCGGCGGGGGAGAGCACAGATACGCAGTATTTT. The gene calls are TRBV10-1 and TRBJ2-3; TRBD2 aligns across 7 bases. CDR1 WNHNN and CDR2 SYGVQD come from the germline V gene (reference sequence). The CDR3 is 15 amino acids. After removal of 4 bases from V and 0 bases from J, the junction contained 4 bases not matched to a gene.

The CDR3 reads CSARDTTGYGYTF. The CDR3 region has the DNA TGCAGTGCTAGAGACACAACAGGCTATGGCTACACCTTC. This chain links TRBV20-1 with TRBJ1-2, with D maybe TRBD1 (5 bases). This CDR3 region has 13 residues. Trimming removed 0 bases from V and 4 bases from J, with 9 bases in between. Germline CDR1 reads DFQATT; CDR2 reads SNEGSKA (reference sequence).

This clonotype was observed a handful of times. This chain links TRBV15 with TRBJ2-6; D is perhaps TRBD1 (6 bases). The germline gives CDR1 LNHNV, CDR2 YYDKDF (reference sequence). The CDR3 contains 16 residues. The germline V and J ends were trimmed by 5 bases and 0 bases, with 11 bases remaining between them. CDR3 amino acids: CATSGGGSSGANVLTF. CDR3 nucleotide sequence: TGTGCCACCAGCGGGGGCGGTTCCTCTGGGGCCAACGTCCTGACTTTC.

This clonotype has ten or more counts. This chain uses TRBV27 with TRBJ2-3, with 8 nucleotides matching TRBD1. CDR3 size: 16 residues. V trimming: 3 bases; J trimming: 2 bases; junction bases outside the gene matches: 7. Germline V gene sequence: CDR1 MNHEY, CDR2 SMNVEV (reference sequence). CDR3 sequence reads: CASSLGGQVSTDTQYF. The CDR3 DNA follows: TGTGCCAGCAGTTTGGGGGGACAGGTATCCACAGATACGCAGTATTTT.

V usage is TRBV10-3 and J usage is TRBJ2-7, with D perhaps matching TRBD1 (6 bases). Germline V gene sequence: CDR1 ENHRY, CDR2 SYGVKD. The CDR3 spans 15 residues. The ends were cut back, 0 bases at V and 0 bases at J, with 9 bases in the middle. CDR3 loop: CAISESTGSSYEQYF. CDR3 nucleotides: TGTGCCATCAGTGAGTCGACAGGTAGCTCCTACGAGCAGTACTTC.

This clonotype was counted many times. The CDR3: CASSPLTGGPPPNNQPQHF. CDR3 in DNA: TGTGCCAGCAGCCCACTGACAGGGGGTCCACCGCCCAACAATCAGCCCCAGCATTTT. The gene calls are TRBV27 and TRBJ1-5; 9 bases fit TRBD1. In germline, CDR1 is MNHEY, CDR2 SMNVEV (reference sequence). This CDR3 is 19 amino acids long. V dropped 6 bases and J dropped 3; count of bases not matched to a gene: 18.

Here the CDR3 reads CSSRIAAPSEAFF. The CDR3 nucleotides are TGCAGCTCACGGATAGCTGCCCCTTCGGAAGCTTTCTTT. The chain is built from TRBV29-1 and TRBJ1-1; D is ambiguous. Trimming took 8 bases from V and 8 from J, leaving 21 bases between them. From germline, CDR1 is SQVTM and CDR2 ANQGSEA. The CDR3 consists of 13 residues. Looking up the rest from reference TRBV29-1 and TRBJ1-1 gives the full variable domain: SAVISQKPSRDICQRGTSLTIQCQVDSQVTMMFWYRQQPGQSLTLIATANQGSEATYESGFVIDKFPISRPNLTFSTLTVSNMSPEDSSIYLCSSRIAAPSEAFFGQGTRLTVV.

The table lists this clonotype with a few counts. The chain recombines TRBV7-2 with TRBJ1-5, with D unclear. CDR1 SGHTA and CDR2 FQGNSA come from the germline V gene. V was trimmed by 2 bases and J by 1 base, leaving 3 bases between them. CDR3 length: 13 amino acids. The CDR3 loop is CASSLWSNQPQHF. The CDR3 DNA sequence: TGTGCCAGCAGCTTATGGAGCAATCAGCCCCAGCATTTT.

The V and J genes are TRBV20-1 and TRBJ1-2; 9 bases are shared with TRBD1. V trimming: 6 bases; J trimming: 0 bases; junction bases outside the gene matches: 14. Germline CDR1 reads DFQATT; CDR2 reads SNEGSKA (reference sequence). The length of the CDR3 is 17 residues. The CDR3, as DNA: TGCAGTGCCGTGGGGGCGGGACAGGGCTTCGCTAACTATGGCTACACCTTC. Translation gives CSAVGAGQGFANYGYTF.

This clonotype appeared a single time. This chain links TRBV5-6 with TRBJ1-1; D ambiguous. CDR1 SGHDT and CDR2 YYEEEE come from the germline V gene. The CDR3 consists of 13 residues. V lost 2 bases, J lost 3 bases, and 8 bases lay in between. The CDR3 DNA reads TGTGCCAGCAGCTTAAGCCCGGACACTGAAGCTTTCTTT. Protein product: CASSLSPDTEAFF.

This clonotype was counted once. This sequence joins TRBV6-5 and TRBJ1-5; the D gene is possibly TRBD1 (5 bases). V lost 5 bases to trimming and J lost 6 bases, with 17 bases between them. This CDR3 comprises 15 residues. Germline values: CDR1 MNHEY, CDR2 SVGAGI. This CDR3 is CASSSGIHQGQPQHF. The CDR3 DNA follows: TGTGCCAGCAGTAGCGGGATACATCAGGGTCAGCCCCAGCATTTT.

This clonotype appeared once. The chain recombines TRBV27 with TRBJ1-6, with D unresolved. V lost 5 bases and J 7 bases, leaving 18 bases between the germline ends. Per the germline V gene, CDR1 is MNHEY and CDR2 is SMNVEV (reference sequence). The CDR3 is 16 amino acids. CDR3 DNA: TGTGCCAGCAGTCCCGACGCCCGAAGGACCAATTCACCCCTCCACTTT. Protein product: CASSPDARRTNSPLHF.

The table lists this clonotype with many counts. The V call is TRBV7-9, the J call TRBJ2-7, with D possibly matching TRBD2 (5 bases). V lost 8 bases and J 6 bases, leaving 11 bases between the germline ends. Germline V gene lookup returns CDR1 SEHNR and CDR2 FQNEAQ (reference sequence). The CDR3 has 11 residues. The CDR3 DNA is TGTGCCAGCTCGGGGTTCGGCGAGCAGTACTTC. It yields the protein CASSGFGEQYF.